Sequencing of this T cell receptor beta chain was carried out in a study of CD8 T cells in ankylosing spondylitis. Each CDR3 protein is one row after TCRdb ran MiXCR on the 5' RACE reads. The sample lists some 330,000 distinct CDR3 sequences, less than 10% seen once, with more than 14% in the top ten. Study-wide points: Matched ankylosing spondylitis synovial fluid reportedly contained a significantly enriched population of disease-linked clones. Among TCR beta sequences, a motif of 7 to 9 highly homologous variants appeared characteristic of ankylosing spondylitis blood.

A note on this clonotype: The antigen is unknown.

What was sequenced was blood, either unsorted or a sorted T cell fraction (not recorded which). The TCR was taken from a male donor with ankylosing spondylitis.

The CDR3 region is CASSSYPGQATDTQYF. Written as DNA, the CDR3 is TGCGCCAGCAGCTCCTACCCGGGACAAGCCACAGATACGCAGTATTTT. The V gene is TRBV5-1, the J gene TRBJ2-3, with D tentatively TRBD1 (6 bases). The CDR3 has 16 amino acids. The V gene's germline CDR1 is SGHRS and CDR2 YFSETQ. V lost 3 bases and J 2 bases, leaving 16 bases between the germline ends.